These T cell receptor beta chains were read from a single sample in a study of naive and memory T cell subsets. TCRdb reanalysed the UMI-ligation and nested PCR reads using MiXCR and keeps one entry per CDR3 protein. The sample lists more than 95,000 distinct CDR3 sequences; 13% to 15% were seen once. Sequencing used naive CD8+ T cells from blood. Receptors originate from a human donor in good health. CDR3s include the opening cysteine and the closing phenylalanine or tryptophan. D genes are given only for firm matches. Clone size is shown for a subset of rows, as once, few, many or a class of expanded clone.

>many|.|TRBJ1-5|12|TRBV20-1
CSARDGNQPQHF
TGCAGTGCTAGAGATGGAAATCAGCCCCAGCATTTT
>few|.|TRBJ2-7|11|TRBV5-1
CAVDLGHEQYF
TGCGCCGTGGACTTGGGTCACGAGCAGTACTTC
>many|.|TRBJ2-1|15|TRBV20-1
CSAGTLLGNYNEQFF
TGCAGTGCTGGGACGCTTTTAGGGAATTACAATGAGCAGTTCTTC
>.|.|TRBJ2-1|13|TRBV4-3
CASSLNSYNEQFF
TGCGCCAGCAGCCTTAACTCCTACAATGAGCAGTTCTTC
>.|.|TRBJ2-1|17|TRBV24-1
CATSIAGGAYSYNEQFF
TGTGCCACCAGTATAGCAGGGGGGGCATACTCCTACAATGAGCAGTTCTTC
>many|.|TRBJ2-7|13|TRBV12-3/TRBV12-4
CASSSQASSEQYF
TGTGCCAGCAGTTCCCAAGCAAGCTCCGAGCAGTACTTC
>few|TRBD1|TRBJ2-5|13|TRBV10-3
CAIRGGREETQYF
TGTGCCATCAGAGGGGGCAGGGAAGAGACCCAGTACTTC
>.|.|TRBJ2-3|15|TRBV15
CATSEQQGVTDTQYF
TGTGCCACCAGCGAGCAGCAGGGAGTAACAGATACGCAGTATTTT
>.|.|TRBJ1-6|16|TRBV11-2
CASSGTGYSYNSPLHF
TGTGCCAGCAGCGGTACAGGGTACTCCTATAATTCACCCCTCCACTTT
>few|.|TRBJ2-3|14|TRBV29-1
CSVESSSSTDTQYF
TGCAGCGTTGAGTCGTCCTCGAGCACAGATACGCAGTATTTT
>many|TRBD1|TRBJ1-1|16|TRBV7-9
CASSPGTGGANTEAFF
TGTGCCAGCAGCCCGGGGACAGGGGGCGCGAACACTGAAGCTTTCTTT
>once|.|TRBJ1-6|16|TRBV7-2
CASSPDPQTLGSPLHF
TGTGCCAGCAGCCCTGATCCCCAGACACTAGGTTCACCCCTCCACTTT
>few|.|TRBJ1-4|15|TRBV18
CASSPLPGLNEKLFF
TGTGCCAGCTCACCACTTCCAGGGCTTAATGAAAAACTGTTTTTT
>.|.|TRBJ2-5|13|TRBV5-5
CASTGRDGETQYF
TGTGCCAGCACTGGAAGGGACGGTGAGACCCAGTACTTC
>.|.|TRBJ1-1|14|TRBV7-9
CASSFQGMNTEAFF
TGTGCCAGCAGCTTTCAGGGGATGAACACTGAAGCTTTCTTT
>few|TRBD2|TRBJ2-3|14|TRBV10-3
CAIGSSGIADTQYF
TGTGCCATCGGATCTAGCGGGATCGCAGATACGCAGTATTTT
>.|.|TRBJ2-7|14|TRBV19
CASSIVFEGGGRYF
TGTGCCAGTAGTATAGTTTTTGAGGGCGGCGGTAGGTACTTC
>many|TRBD2|TRBJ2-3|15|TRBV11-1
CASSRGLAGFDTQYF
TGTGCCAGCAGCCGGGGACTAGCGGGGTTTGATACGCAGTATTTT
>.|.|TRBJ2-5|15|TRBV11-1
CASSQTGSRTETQYF
TGTGCCAGCAGCCAGACGGGATCCCGGACGGAGACCCAGTACTTC
>few|.|TRBJ2-1|13|TRBV19
CASRPTPGHEQFF
TGTGCCAGCAGGCCTACCCCGGGTCATGAGCAGTTCTTC
>few|.|TRBJ2-1|13|TRBV12-3/TRBV12-4
CASSSLLYNEQFF
TGTGCCAGCAGTTCCCTACTGTACAATGAGCAGTTCTTC
>few|.|TRBJ2-7|13|TRBV12-5
CASGPGTRYEQYF
TGTGCTAGTGGTCCCGGGACAAGATACGAGCAGTACTTC
>.|.|TRBJ2-3|14|TRBV9
CASSADSSTDTQYF
TGTGCCAGCAGCGCGGACTCGAGCACAGATACGCAGTATTTT
>many|.|TRBJ1-1|14|TRBV11-2
CASSLGGAGTEAFF
TGTGCCAGCAGCTTAGGGGGCGCGGGCACTGAAGCTTTCTTT
>once|.|TRBJ2-1|13|TRBV7-3
CASSFAQGTEQFF
TGTGCCAGCAGCTTTGCCCAAGGTACTGAGCAGTTCTTC
>few|.|TRBJ2-2|14|TRBV7-3
CASSFGQTAGELFF
TGTGCCAGCAGCTTTGGGCAGACGGCCGGGGAGCTGTTTTTT
>.|TRBD1|TRBJ2-1|14|TRBV5-4
CASRNRGAYNEQFF
TGTGCCAGCAGGAACAGGGGGGCCTACAATGAGCAGTTCTTC
>.|.|TRBJ2-7|16|TRBV4-2
CASSQEGQGPSHEQYF
TGTGCCAGCAGCCAAGAGGGGCAGGGGCCCTCTCACGAGCAGTACTTC
>.|.|TRBJ2-1|12|TRBV7-8
CASLAQGNEQFF
TGTGCCAGCTTGGCACAGGGCAATGAGCAGTTCTTC
>.|TRBD2|TRBJ2-3|15|TRBV12-5
CASAPGTSGTDTQYF
TGTGCTAGTGCTCCGGGGACTAGCGGGACAGATACGCAGTATTTT
>few|TRBD2|TRBJ2-1|19|TRBV13
CASSLAIAGGFSSYNEQFF
TGTGCCAGCAGCTTAGCTATAGCGGGGGGCTTCAGCTCCTACAATGAGCAGTTCTTC
>many|.|TRBJ2-3|14|TRBV7-3
CASSLMDSTDTQYF
TGTGCCAGCAGCTTAATGGACAGCACAGATACGCAGTATTTT
>few|TRBD1|TRBJ1-2|15|TRBV6-1
CASSGWDRGIYGYTF
TGTGCCAGCAGCGGCTGGGACAGGGGGATCTATGGCTACACCTTC